The present entry profiles one TCR beta chain with its context. Libraries were prepared by immunoSEQ multiplex PCR; TCRdb keeps only in-frame clonotypes and omits some of them. Of over 200,000 clones in the sample, less than 90% are singletons; the top ten hold 1.9%. Germline V gene lookup returns CDR1 SNHLY and CDR2 FYNNEI. Trimming cost V 6 bases and J 2 bases; bases outside gene matches: 3. The CDR3 is made up of 15 amino acids. This sample was taken from a study of blood T cell repertoires in COVID-19. The sequence was obtained from a man aged 35 to 55 with active or convalescent COVID-19. The sequenced sample consisted of peripheral blood. This chain links TRBV2 with TRBJ1-4, with 10 bases aligning to TRBD1. The CDR3 sequence: CASSGTGETNEKLFF. In nucleotides, the CDR3 is TGTGCCAGCAGCGGGACAGGGGAGACTAATGAAAAACTGTTTTTT.